This T cell receptor (beta chain) was identified in a study of T cells in lung cancer brain metastases (dated by TCRdb to 2016 to 2019). With respect to the entire study: Of the 20 or so patients, approximately 18 had a history of tobacco use, with a median of 40 pack-years. About 90% of the 20 patients received no interval therapy between primary and metastasis resection. Median interval between primary and brain metastasis specimen acquisition was 300 to 450 days. The study compared TCR beta CDR3 repertoires of fully resected primary non-small cell lung cancers with those of paired brain metastases. A cohort of around 20 patients was included, from whom approximately 40 specimens were contributed, with one primary lung lesion and one brain metastasis obtained from each patient. The median age of the patients at first diagnosis was about 50 years, and the group included roughly nine males and about eleven females. Primary and metastatic specimens both had an average DNA integrity number of about 3.8, with no significant difference between the two sites. The investigation overall reported the following: In brain metastases, the ten most abundant clones accounted for a significantly larger fraction of the repertoire than in primaries, a finding that suggests clonal expansion. Effects of preoperative corticosteroids on T cell infiltration in brain metastases could not be controlled. Most clones were lesion-specific, with limited overlap between paired lesions (mean Morisita index 0.23). DNA fragmentation in FFPE samples may have prevented retrieval of the complete infiltrating T cell repertoire. Brain metastases had significantly fewer unique productive clones than paired primaries (median approximately 1,500 versus 4,300).

Between about 2.24 and 5 ug genomic DNA was input per sample, and equal DNA input was given to paired samples. TCR beta libraries were built with the immunoSEQ hsTCRbeta Kit using multiplexed V and J gene primers in two PCR steps. Pooled libraries with positive and negative controls were sequenced on an Illumina MiSeq using a 100-cycle paired-end protocol. The study's own analysis went as follows. Raw data were processed by the immunoSEQ vendor into normalized, annotated TCR beta repertoire reports. Richness was defined as unique clones by nucleotide sequence, and total richness was extrapolated with the iChao1 and Efron-Thisted estimators. Pielou's evenness, Simpson's index, top-ten clone proportional abundance, and Morisita overlap index were used to characterize and compare paired lesions. TCRdb mirrors the immuneACCESS table, restricted to in-frame sequences. Some clones are absent from its copies; in checked studies, under half trace to an unresolved V gene, and the reason for the others is unknown. The DNA was the basis for D and trimming; V, J and clone size are from that table. This sample comprises about 2,800 clones, roughly 93% of them detected only once. Of the sample, 3.5% to 5.5% is held by the ten largest clones.

Note on this clone: What antigen it recognizes has not been identified. No clone much larger than this one lies a single base away; base qualities are absent.

Patients underwent resection for synchronous oligometastatic disease or delayed recurrence of a solitary brain metastasis. Patients with a history of multiple malignancies were excluded so that cancers other than NSCLC would not be included. Tumor areas were macrodissected from about five deparaffinized about 11 um unstained sections guided by marked H&E slides. All specimens were fixed in formalin and embedded in paraffin (FFPE). The AllPrep DNA/RNA FFPE Kit was used to extract genomic DNA. The V and J ends are trimmed by 5 bases and 2 bases, leaving 11 bases between them. The CDR3 spans 14 residues, from the cysteine through the phenylalanine. Only the CDR3 part of the read is kept: 42 bases, read in frame from the first base. Taken from the germline V gene (reference sequence), the CDR1 and CDR2 loops are SEHNR and FQNEAQ.

The sequence derives from a woman aged 50 to 60 with non-small cell lung cancer. Recombination linked TRBV7-9 to TRBJ2-3; the D call could be TRBD1 or TRBD2, with each sharing 5 bases. What was sequenced was tumor tissue from the primary lung tumor. The sample's cell subset or site label, decoded: primary lung cancer lesion. The CDR3 amino acid sequence is: CASSIGTHTDTQYF. The DNA reads as follows: TGTGCCAGCAGCATCGGGACCCACACAGATACGCAGTATTTT.